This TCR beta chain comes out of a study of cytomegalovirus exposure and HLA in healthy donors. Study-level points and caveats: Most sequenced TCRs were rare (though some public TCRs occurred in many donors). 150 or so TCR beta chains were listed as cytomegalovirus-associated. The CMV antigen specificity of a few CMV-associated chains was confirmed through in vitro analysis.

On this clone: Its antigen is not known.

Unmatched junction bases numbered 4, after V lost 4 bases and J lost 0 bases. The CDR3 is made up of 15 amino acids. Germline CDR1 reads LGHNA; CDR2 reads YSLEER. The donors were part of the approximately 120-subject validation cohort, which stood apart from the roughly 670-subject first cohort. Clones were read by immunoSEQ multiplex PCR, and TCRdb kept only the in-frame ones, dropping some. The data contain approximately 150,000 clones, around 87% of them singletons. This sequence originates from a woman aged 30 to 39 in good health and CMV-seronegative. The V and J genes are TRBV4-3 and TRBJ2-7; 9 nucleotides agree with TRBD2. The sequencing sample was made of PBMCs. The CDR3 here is CASSRHSGSSYEQYF. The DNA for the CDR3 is TGCGCCAGCAGCCGCCATAGCGGGAGCTCCTACGAGCAGTACTTC.